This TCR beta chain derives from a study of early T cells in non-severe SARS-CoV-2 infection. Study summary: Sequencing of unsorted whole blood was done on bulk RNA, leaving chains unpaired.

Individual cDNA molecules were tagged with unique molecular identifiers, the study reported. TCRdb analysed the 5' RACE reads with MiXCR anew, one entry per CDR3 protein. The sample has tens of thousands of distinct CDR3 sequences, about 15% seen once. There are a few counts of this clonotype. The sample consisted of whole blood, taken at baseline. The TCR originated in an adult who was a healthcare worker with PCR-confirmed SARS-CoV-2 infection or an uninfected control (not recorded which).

DNA of the CDR3: TGTGCCAGCAGTCTCGGGAGGGCTGATAATTCACCCCTCCACTTT. Translation gives CASSLGRADNSPLHF. This chain joins TRBV7-9 and TRBJ1-6; no clear D. CDR1 and CDR2 (germline): SEHNR, FQNEAQ (reference sequence). The CDR3 contains 15 residues. Trimming removed 6 bases from V and 5 bases from J, with 14 bases in between.